The present T cell receptor beta chain was sequenced within a study of monozygotic twins with inflammatory bowel disease. After re-calling the 5' RACE reads, TCRdb lists one entry per CDR3 protein, DNA absent. This repertoire includes around 99,000 distinct CDR3 sequences. The CDR3 length is 14 residues. Per germline, CDR1 SGHVS and CDR2 FQNEAQ. The chain carries TRBV7-8 and TRBJ2-2; TCRdb gives TRBD1 as the D gene, but with no DNA this cannot be confirmed. The sequenced sample consisted of blood. This receptor was obtained from a human donor with ulcerative colitis or Crohn's disease, or a healthy co-twin of an affected twin (not recorded which). CDR3: CASRQGGSSGELFF.